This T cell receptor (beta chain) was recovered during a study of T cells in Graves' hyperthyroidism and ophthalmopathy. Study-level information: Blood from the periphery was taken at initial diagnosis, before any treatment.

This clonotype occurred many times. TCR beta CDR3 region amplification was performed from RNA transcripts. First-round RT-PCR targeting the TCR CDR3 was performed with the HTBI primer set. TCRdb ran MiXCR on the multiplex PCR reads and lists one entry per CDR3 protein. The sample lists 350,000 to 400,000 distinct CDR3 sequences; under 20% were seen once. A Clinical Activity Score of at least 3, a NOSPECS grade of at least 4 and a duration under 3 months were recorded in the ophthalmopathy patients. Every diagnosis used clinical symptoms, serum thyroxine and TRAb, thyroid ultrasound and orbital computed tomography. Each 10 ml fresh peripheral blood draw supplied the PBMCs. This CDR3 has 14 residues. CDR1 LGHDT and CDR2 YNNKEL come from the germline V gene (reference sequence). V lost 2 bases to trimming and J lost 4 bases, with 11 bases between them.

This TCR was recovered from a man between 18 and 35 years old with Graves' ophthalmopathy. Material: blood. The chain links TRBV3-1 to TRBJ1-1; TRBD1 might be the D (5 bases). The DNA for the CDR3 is TGTGCCAGCAGCCAACGGGGGATAGGCACTGAAGCTTTCTTT. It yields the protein CASSQRGIGTEAFF.